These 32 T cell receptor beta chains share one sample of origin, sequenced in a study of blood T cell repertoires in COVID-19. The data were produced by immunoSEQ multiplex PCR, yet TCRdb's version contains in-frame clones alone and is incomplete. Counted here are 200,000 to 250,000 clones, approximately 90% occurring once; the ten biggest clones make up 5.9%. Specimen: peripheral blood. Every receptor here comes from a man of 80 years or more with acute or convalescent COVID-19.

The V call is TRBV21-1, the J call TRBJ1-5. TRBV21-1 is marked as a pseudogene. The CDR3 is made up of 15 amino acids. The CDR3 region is CASSKVGGSNQPQHF. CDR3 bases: TGTGCCAGCAGCAAAGTCGGCGGCAGCAATCAGCCCCAGCATTTT.

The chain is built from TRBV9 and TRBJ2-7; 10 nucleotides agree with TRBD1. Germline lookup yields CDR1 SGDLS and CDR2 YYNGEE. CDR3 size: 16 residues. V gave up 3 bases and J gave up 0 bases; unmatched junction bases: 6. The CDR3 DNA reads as TGTGCCAGCAGCGCCCGACAGGGGGCGAGCTCCTACGAGCAGTACTTC. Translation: CASSARQGASSYEQYF.

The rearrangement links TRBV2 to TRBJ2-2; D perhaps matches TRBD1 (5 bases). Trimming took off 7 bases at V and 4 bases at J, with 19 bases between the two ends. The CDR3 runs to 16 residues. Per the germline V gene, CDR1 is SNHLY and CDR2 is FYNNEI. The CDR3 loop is CASTQRGSLSTGELFF. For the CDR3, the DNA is TGTGCCAGCACCCAAAGGGGTAGCCTTTCCACCGGGGAGCTGTTTTTT.

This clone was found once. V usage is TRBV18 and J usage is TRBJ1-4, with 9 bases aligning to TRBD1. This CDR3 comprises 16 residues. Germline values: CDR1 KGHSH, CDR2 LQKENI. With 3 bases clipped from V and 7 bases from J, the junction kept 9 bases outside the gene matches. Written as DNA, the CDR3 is TGTGCCAGCTCACCTACTGTCCGGACAGGGGTTGAAAAACTGTTTTTT. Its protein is CASSPTVRTGVEKLFF.

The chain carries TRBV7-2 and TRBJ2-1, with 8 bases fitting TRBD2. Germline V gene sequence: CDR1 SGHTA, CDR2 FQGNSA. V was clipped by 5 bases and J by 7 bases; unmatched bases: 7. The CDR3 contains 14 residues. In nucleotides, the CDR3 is TGTGCCAGCAGCGAGCGGGAGTATTGGAATGAGCAGTTCTTC. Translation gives CASSEREYWNEQFF.

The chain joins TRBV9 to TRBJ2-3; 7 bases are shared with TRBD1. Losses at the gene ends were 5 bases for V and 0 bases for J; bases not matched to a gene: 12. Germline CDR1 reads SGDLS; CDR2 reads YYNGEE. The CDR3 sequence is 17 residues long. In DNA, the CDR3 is TGTGCCAGCAGTGAACCTTTGGGACAGCAAAGCACAGATACGCAGTATTTT. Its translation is CASSEPLGQQSTDTQYF.

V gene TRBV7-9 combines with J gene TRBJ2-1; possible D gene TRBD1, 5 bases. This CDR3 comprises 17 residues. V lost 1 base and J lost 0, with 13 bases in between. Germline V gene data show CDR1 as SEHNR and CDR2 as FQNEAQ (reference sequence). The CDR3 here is CASSLVGRVGSYNEQFF. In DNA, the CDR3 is TGTGCCAGCAGCTTAGTTGGCAGGGTAGGCTCCTACAATGAGCAGTTCTTC.

The CDR3 loop reads CASSLSRVNTEAFF. CDR3 DNA: TGTGCCAGCAGTTTATCCCGAGTGAACACTGAAGCTTTCTTT. This sequence joins TRBV27 and TRBJ1-1; the D is unclear. V lost 0 bases, J lost 0 bases, and 5 bases lay in between. Germline CDR1 reads MNHEY; CDR2 reads SMNVEV (reference sequence). The CDR3 sequence is 14 residues long.

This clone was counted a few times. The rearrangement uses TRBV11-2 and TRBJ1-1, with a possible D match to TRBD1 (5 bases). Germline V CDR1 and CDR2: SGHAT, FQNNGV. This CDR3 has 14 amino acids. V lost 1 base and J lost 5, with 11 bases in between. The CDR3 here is CASSLARDYTEAFF. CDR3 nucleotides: TGTGCCAGCAGCTTAGCCAGGGATTATACTGAAGCTTTCTTT.

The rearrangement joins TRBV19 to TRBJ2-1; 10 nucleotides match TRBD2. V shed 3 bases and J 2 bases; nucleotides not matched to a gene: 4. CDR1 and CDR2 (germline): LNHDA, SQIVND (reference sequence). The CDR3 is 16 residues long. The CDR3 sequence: CASSIYLAGAYNEQFF. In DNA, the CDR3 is TGTGCCAGTAGTATCTATCTAGCGGGAGCCTACAATGAGCAGTTCTTC.

CDR3 loop: CASSRTGVNYNEQFF. In nucleotides, the CDR3 is TGTGCCAGCAGCCGGACAGGGGTAAACTACAATGAGCAGTTCTTC. The chain is built from TRBV27 and TRBJ2-1, with 9 bases lining up with TRBD1. CDR1 MNHEY and CDR2 SMNVEV come from the germline V gene (reference sequence). J gave up 3 bases and V 6 bases, and 6 bases lay outside the gene matches. There are 15 residues in the CDR3.

CDR3 region: CASSRKSRVYPYEQYV. The CDR3 DNA sequence: TGTGCCAGCAGCCGGAAAAGCAGGGTTTACCCCTACGAGCAGTACGTC. This chain links TRBV14 with TRBJ2-7; possible D gene TRBD1, 5 bases. Germline loops: CDR1 SGHDN, CDR2 FVKESK. This CDR3 is 16 amino acids long. Deletions cut 4 bases from V and 2 bases from J, with 18 bases between.

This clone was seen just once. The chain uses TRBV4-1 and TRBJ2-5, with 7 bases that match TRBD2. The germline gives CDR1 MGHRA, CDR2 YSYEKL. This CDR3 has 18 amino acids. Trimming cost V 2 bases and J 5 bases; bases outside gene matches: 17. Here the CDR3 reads CASSQKAGGGTIGETQYF. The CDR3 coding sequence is TGCGCCAGCAGCCAAAAGGCAGGCGGCGGGACTATAGGTGAGACCCAGTACTTC.

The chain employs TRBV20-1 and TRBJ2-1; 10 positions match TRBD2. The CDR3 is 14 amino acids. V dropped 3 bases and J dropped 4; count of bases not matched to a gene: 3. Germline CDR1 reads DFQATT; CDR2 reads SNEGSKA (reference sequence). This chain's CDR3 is CSASGLAVYNEQFF. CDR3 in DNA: TGCAGTGCTAGTGGACTAGCGGTATACAATGAGCAGTTCTTC.

This CDR3 is CASSLVPSGDSYNEQFF. The CDR3 bases are TGTGCCAGCAGCTTAGTACCTAGCGGAGACTCCTACAATGAGCAGTTCTTC. The chain combines TRBV7-2 with TRBJ2-1; 7 bases fit TRBD2. Germline V gene lookup returns CDR1 SGHTA and CDR2 FQGNSA. This CDR3 contains 17 residues. V shed 1 base, J shed 0 bases, and the junction held 6 bases outside the gene matches.

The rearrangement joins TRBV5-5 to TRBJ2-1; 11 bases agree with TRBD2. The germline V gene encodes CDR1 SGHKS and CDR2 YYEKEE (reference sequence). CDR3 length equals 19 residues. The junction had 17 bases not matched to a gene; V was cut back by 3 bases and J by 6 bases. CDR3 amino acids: CASSSALLAGGYGANEQFF. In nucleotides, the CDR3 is TGTGCCAGCAGCTCCGCTCTGCTAGCGGGAGGATATGGGGCCAATGAGCAGTTCTTC.

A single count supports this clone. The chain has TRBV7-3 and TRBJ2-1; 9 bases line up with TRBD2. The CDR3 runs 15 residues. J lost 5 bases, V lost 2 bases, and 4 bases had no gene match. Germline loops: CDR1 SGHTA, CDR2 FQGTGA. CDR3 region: CASSLGGTSNNEQFF. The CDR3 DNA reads TGTGCCAGCAGCTTAGGAGGGACTAGCAACAATGAGCAGTTCTTC.

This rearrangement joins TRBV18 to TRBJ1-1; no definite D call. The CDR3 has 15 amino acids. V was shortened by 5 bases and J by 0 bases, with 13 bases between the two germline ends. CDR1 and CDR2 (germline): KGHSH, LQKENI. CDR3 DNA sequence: TGTGCCAGCTCATCGAACTCAATCATGAACACTGAAGCTTTCTTT. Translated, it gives CASSSNSIMNTEAFF.

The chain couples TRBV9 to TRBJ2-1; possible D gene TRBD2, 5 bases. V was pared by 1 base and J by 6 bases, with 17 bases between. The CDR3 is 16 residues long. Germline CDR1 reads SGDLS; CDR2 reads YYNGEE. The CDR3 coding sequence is TGTGCCAGCAGCGTATCCGCGAGCGCGGGTATCAATGAGCAGTTCTTC. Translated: CASSVSASAGINEQFF.

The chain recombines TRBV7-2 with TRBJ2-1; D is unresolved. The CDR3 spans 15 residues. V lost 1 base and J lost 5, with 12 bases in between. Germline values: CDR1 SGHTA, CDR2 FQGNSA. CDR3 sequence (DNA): TGTGCCAGCAGCTTAGAACAGTTGGCAAACAATGAGCAGTTCTTC. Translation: CASSLEQLANNEQFF.

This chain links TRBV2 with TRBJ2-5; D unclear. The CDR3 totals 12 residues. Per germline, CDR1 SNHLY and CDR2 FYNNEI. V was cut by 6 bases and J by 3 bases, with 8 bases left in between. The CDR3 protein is CASSVIEETQYF. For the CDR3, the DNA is TGTGCCAGCAGCGTAATTGAAGAGACCCAGTACTTC.

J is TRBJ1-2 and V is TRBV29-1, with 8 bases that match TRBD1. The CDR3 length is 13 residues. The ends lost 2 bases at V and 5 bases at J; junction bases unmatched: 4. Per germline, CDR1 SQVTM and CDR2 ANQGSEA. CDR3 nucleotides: TGCAGCGTTGAAACAGGGGGAGGGTATGGCTACACCTTC. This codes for CSVETGGGYGYTF.

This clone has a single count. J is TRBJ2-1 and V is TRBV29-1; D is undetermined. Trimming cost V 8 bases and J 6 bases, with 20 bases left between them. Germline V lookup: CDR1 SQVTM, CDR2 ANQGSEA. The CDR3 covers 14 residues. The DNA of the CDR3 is TGCAGCTTAAGATCGAGTACACGAGGCAATGAGCAGTTCTTC. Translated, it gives CSLRSSTRGNEQFF.

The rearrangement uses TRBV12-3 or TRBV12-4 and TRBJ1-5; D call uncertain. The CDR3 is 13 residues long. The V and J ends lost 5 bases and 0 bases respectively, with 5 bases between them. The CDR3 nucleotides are TGTGCCAGCAGTCGAGATAGCAATCAGCCCCAGCATTTT. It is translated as CASSRDSNQPQHF.

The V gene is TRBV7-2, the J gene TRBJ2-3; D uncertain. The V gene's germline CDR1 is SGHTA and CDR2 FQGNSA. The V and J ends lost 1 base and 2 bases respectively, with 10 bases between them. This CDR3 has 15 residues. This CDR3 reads CASSLDYSNTDTQYF. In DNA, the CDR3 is TGTGCCAGCAGCTTAGACTATTCTAACACAGATACGCAGTATTTT.

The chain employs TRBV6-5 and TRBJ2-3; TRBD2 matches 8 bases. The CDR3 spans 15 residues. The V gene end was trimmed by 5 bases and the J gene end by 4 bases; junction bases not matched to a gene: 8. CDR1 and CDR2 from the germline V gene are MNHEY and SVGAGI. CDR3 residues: CASSPRGGNPDTQYF. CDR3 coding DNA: TGTGCCAGCAGTCCCCGGGGGGGCAACCCAGATACGCAGTATTTT.

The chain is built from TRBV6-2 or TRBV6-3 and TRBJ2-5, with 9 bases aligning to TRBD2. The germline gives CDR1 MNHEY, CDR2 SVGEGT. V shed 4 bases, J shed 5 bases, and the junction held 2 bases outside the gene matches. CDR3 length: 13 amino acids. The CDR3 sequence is CASSWSGRETQYF. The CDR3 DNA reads TGTGCCAGCAGTTGGAGCGGGAGGGAGACCCAGTACTTC.

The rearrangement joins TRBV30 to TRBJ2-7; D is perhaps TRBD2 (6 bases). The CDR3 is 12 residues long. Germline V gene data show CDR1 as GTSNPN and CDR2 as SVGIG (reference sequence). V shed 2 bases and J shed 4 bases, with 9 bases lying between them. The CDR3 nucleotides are TGTGCCTGGAGTATTGGGGGGTACGAGCAGTACTTC. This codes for CAWSIGGYEQYF.

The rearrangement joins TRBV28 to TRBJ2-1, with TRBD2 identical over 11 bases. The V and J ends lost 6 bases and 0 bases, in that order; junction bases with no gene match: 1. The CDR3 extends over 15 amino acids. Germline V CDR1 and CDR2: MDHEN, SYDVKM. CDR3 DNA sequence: TGTGCCAGCAGAACTAGCGGGAGCTCCTACAATGAGCAGTTCTTC. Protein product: CASRTSGSSYNEQFF.

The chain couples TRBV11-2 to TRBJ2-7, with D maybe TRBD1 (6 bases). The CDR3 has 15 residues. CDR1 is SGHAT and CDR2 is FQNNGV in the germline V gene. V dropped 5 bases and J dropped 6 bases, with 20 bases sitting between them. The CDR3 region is CASSKQGPPLFEQYF. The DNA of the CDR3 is TGTGCCAGCAGCAAACAGGGTCCCCCCCTCTTCGAGCAGTACTTC.

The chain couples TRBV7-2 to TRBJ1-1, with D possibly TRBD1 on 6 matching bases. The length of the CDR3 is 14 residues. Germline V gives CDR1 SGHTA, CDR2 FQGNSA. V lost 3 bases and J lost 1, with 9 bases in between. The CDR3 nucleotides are TGTGCCAGCAGCTTGGGGGCGGGGAACACTGAAGCTTTCTTT. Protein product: CASSLGAGNTEAFF. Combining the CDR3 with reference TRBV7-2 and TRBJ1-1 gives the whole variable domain GAGVSQSPSNKVTEKGKDVELRCDPISGHTALYWYRQSLGQGLEFLIYFQGNSAPDKSGLPSDRFSAERTGGSVSTLTIQRTQQEDSAVYLCASSLGAGNTEAFFGQGTRLTVV.

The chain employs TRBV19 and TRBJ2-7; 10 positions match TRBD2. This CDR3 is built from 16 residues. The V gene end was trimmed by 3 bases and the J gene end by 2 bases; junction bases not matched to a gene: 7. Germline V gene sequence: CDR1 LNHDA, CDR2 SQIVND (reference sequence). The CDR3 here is CASSIGASGSAYEQYF. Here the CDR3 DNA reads TGTGCCAGTAGTATTGGGGCTAGCGGGAGCGCCTACGAGCAGTACTTC.